The 30 T cell receptor beta chains below all came from one sample that was sequenced in a study of blood T cell repertoires in COVID-19. Method: immunoSEQ multiplex PCR; TCRdb's copy keeps in-frame clones and lacks some. The sample includes under 350,000 clones, 75% to 90% seen only once; the top ten take about 10%. Specimen: peripheral blood. The receptors come from a woman between 65 and 79 years old with acute or convalescent COVID-19.

V usage is TRBV25-1 and J usage is TRBJ1-1, with D tentatively TRBD1 (5 bases). The CDR3 length is 13 residues. Trimming took off 1 base at V and 3 bases at J, with 6 bases between the two ends. Germline V lookup: CDR1 MGHDK, CDR2 SYGVNS. DNA for the CDR3: TGTGCCAGCAGTGAATGGGGGGACACTGAAGCTTTCTTT. It is translated as CASSEWGDTEAFF.

This sequence joins TRBV3-1 (or the pseudogene TRBV3-2) and TRBJ2-1; D remains ambiguous. From germline, CDR1 is LGHDT and CDR2 YNNKEL (reference sequence). This CDR3 is 12 amino acids long. The ends were cut back, 4 bases at V and 4 bases at J, with 5 bases in the middle. DNA for the CDR3: TGTGCCAGCAGCCGCCAGTACAATGAGCAGTTCTTC. Protein sequence: CASSRQYNEQFF.

J is TRBJ1-3 and V is TRBV15; 7 nucleotides agree with TRBD1. This CDR3 is built from 16 residues. Germline-derived CDR1 and CDR2 are LNHNV and YYDKDF (reference sequence). V lost 0 bases to trimming and J lost 4 bases; unmatched junction nucleotides: 6. CDR3 region: CATSRETGNAGNTIYF. The CDR3 DNA is TGTGCCACCAGCAGAGAGACAGGGAACGCAGGAAACACCATATATTTT.

This sequence joins TRBV21-1 and TRBJ2-2; whether TRBD1, the table's D call, matches the DNA was not checked. TRBV21-1 is classified as a pseudogene. This CDR3 comprises 16 residues. The CDR3 nucleotides read TGTGCCAGCAGCAAAGGAACAGCCCTCGACACCGGGGAGCTGTTTTTT. It encodes CASSKGTALDTGELFF.

The CDR3 here is CSAVRGDFAEAFF. The CDR3 DNA sequence: TGCAGCGCCGTCAGGGGGGATTTCGCTGAAGCTTTCTTT. The chain links TRBV29-1 to TRBJ1-1; 7 positions agree with TRBD1. Germline V lookup: CDR1 SQVTM, CDR2 ANQGSEA. V was clipped by 7 bases and J by 6 bases; unmatched bases: 11. This CDR3 has 13 amino acids.

This rearrangement joins TRBV18 to TRBJ2-3; tentatively, D is TRBD1 (5 bases). The CDR3 length is 13 residues. V was cut by 5 bases and J by 2 bases, with 8 bases left in between. In germline, CDR1 is KGHSH, CDR2 LQKENI. CDR3 nucleotide sequence: TGTGCCAGCTCAAGACAGTTCACAGATACGCAGTATTTT. Protein sequence: CASSRQFTDTQYF.

V is TRBV11-2 and J is TRBJ1-5, with no clear D. The CDR3 spans 14 residues. The V gene lost 6 bases and the J gene lost 1 base, with 10 bases spanning the gap. Germline V gives CDR1 SGHAT, CDR2 FQNNGV. The CDR3 region has the DNA TGTGCCAGCAGTTTCGACGGGAGCAATCAGCCCCAGCATTTT. Protein: CASSFDGSNQPQHF.

This chain joins TRBV3-1 (or the pseudogene TRBV3-2) and TRBJ1-1, with 8 bases identical to TRBD1. V trimming: 6 bases; J trimming: 5 bases; junction bases outside the gene matches: 5. Per germline, CDR1 LGHDT and CDR2 YNNKEL (reference sequence). CDR3 length equals 13 residues. The CDR3 loop reads CASSGGQGTEAFF. The CDR3 coding sequence is TGTGCCAGCAGTGGCGGACAGGGAACTGAAGCTTTCTTT.

The chain links TRBV7-6 to TRBJ2-1; 7 bases match TRBD1. With V trimmed by 2 bases and J by 8 bases, 12 bases remained unmatched. This CDR3 has 16 residues. The germline CDR1 and CDR2 sequences are SGHVS and FNYEAQ. The CDR3 DNA reads TGTGCCAGCAGCTTACGGCGGCAGGGGGTTGGGGATGAGCAGTTCTTC. Its translation is CASSLRRQGVGDEQFF.

This clone was counted between two and nine times. The V gene is TRBV18, the J gene TRBJ1-5; 7 nucleotides align to TRBD1. This CDR3 has 13 amino acids. V lost 5 bases, J lost 4 bases, and 2 bases stayed unmatched. CDR1 is KGHSH and CDR2 is LQKENI in the germline V gene. The CDR3 spells CASSVQGNQPQHF. CDR3 bases: TGTGCCAGCTCAGTACAGGGGAATCAGCCCCAGCATTTT.

The J gene is TRBJ1-2, the V gene TRBV30; perhaps TRBD1 as D (5 bases). CDR3 length: 15 residues. Deletions cut 0 bases from V and 5 bases from J, with 16 bases between. Germline lookup yields CDR1 GTSNPN and CDR2 SVGIG (reference sequence). CDR3 coding DNA: TGTGCCTGGAGTGTCCACCCTGGGCAGGGATATGGCTACACCTTC. Its translation: CAWSVHPGQGYGYTF. The complete variable domain, with remaining parts taken from reference TRBV30 and TRBJ1-2, reads SQTIHQWPATLVQPVGSPLSLECTVEGTSNPNLYWYRQAAGRGLQLLFYSVGIGQISSEVPQNLSASRPQDRQFILSSKKLLLSDSGFYLCAWSVHPGQGYGYTFGSGTRLTVV.

As concerns this clone: The sample contains more than one DNA sequence encoding this CDR3. This chain connects TRBV2 to TRBJ1-6; TRBD1 agrees at 9 bases. Looked up from germline, CDR1 is SNHLY and CDR2 is FYNNEI. This CDR3 has 13 residues. V lost 6 bases and J lost 7; bases outside the gene matches: 1. CDR3 sequence: CASRGQGNSPLHF. The CDR3 DNA follows: TGTGCCAGCAGAGGACAGGGGAATTCACCCCTCCACTTT.

The J gene is TRBJ1-5, the V gene TRBV4-2; D call uncertain. CDR1 and CDR2 from the germline V gene are LGHNA and YNFKEQ. The CDR3 sequence is 14 residues long. V was clipped by 1 base and J by 5 bases, with 9 bases between them. CDR3 nucleotides: TGTGCCAGCAGCCAAGGAGGGCTGGATCAGCCCCAGCATTTT. Its translation: CASSQGGLDQPQHF.

This clone was picked up a small number of times. The chain recombines TRBV5-1 with TRBJ2-3; 9 bases agree with TRBD2. The CDR3 is 16 amino acids. Germline V gene lookup returns CDR1 SGHRS and CDR2 YFSETQ. Germline trimming cut 5 bases from V and 8 bases from J; bases unmatched to any gene: 15. The DNA for the CDR3 is TGCGCCAGCAGGAGGGTAGCGGGGGCCACAGAGGGTACGCAGTATTTT. Its protein product is CASRRVAGATEGTQYF.

The CDR3 sequence is CASSPRPGMAEAFF. The CDR3 region has the DNA TGTGCCAGCAGCCCTCGGCCGGGGATGGCTGAAGCTTTCTTT. The rearrangement uses TRBV14 and TRBJ1-1, with no clear D. Germline V CDR1 and CDR2: SGHDN, FVKESK. The V and J ends lost 4 bases and 6 bases respectively, with 15 bases between them. The CDR3 is made up of 14 amino acids.

The rearrangement uses TRBV5-1 and TRBJ2-7; 8 nucleotides match TRBD2. The J segment lost 3 bases and the V segment lost 7 bases, leaving 0 bases of the junction unmatched. The germline gives CDR1 SGHRS, CDR2 YFSETQ. This CDR3 spans 11 amino acids. Here the CDR3 reads CASAGGYEQYF. The CDR3 DNA reads as TGCGCCAGCGCGGGGGGCTACGAGCAGTACTTC.

V and J are TRBV18 and TRBJ2-3; possibly TRBD1 for D (5 bases). Trimming left V 5 bases short and J 5 bases short, with 8 bases between. The CDR3 totals 12 residues. CDR1 is KGHSH, CDR2 LQKENI, per germline. The CDR3 is CASSGRGDTQYF. CDR3 in DNA: TGTGCCAGCTCAGGAAGGGGAGATACGCAGTATTTT.

This clone has a handful of counts. This chain joins TRBV4-1 and TRBJ2-7; 7 positions agree with TRBD1. Trimming cost V 2 bases and J 0 bases; bases outside gene matches: 4. This CDR3 spans 15 amino acids. Looked up from germline, CDR1 is MGHRA and CDR2 is YSYEKL. In nucleotides, the CDR3 is TGCGCCAGCAGCCAAATACAGGGGAGCTCCTACGAGCAGTACTTC. As protein: CASSQIQGSSYEQYF.

The J gene is TRBJ2-1, the V gene TRBV12-3 or TRBV12-4; weak D call: TRBD1 (6 bases). The length of the CDR3 is 13 residues. Between the trimmed V and J ends, which lost 3 bases and 6 bases, there was a span of 9 bases. CDR3 region: CASSFRGFNEQFF. Written as DNA, the CDR3 is TGTGCCAGCAGTTTTAGGGGGTTCAATGAGCAGTTCTTC.

The chain carries TRBV5-4 and TRBJ2-7; TRBD1 is a possible D gene (6 bases). V was shortened by 4 bases and J by 4 bases, with 12 bases between the two germline ends. Per germline, CDR1 SGHNT and CDR2 YYREEE (reference sequence). The CDR3 loop spans 13 amino acids. CDR3 sequence reads: CASSPGQLYEQYF. The CDR3 region has the DNA TGTGCCAGCAGCCCTGGACAGCTTTACGAGCAGTACTTC.

This clone has just a few counts. The gene calls are TRBV4-1 and TRBJ2-7; 8 bases are a match to TRBD2. There are 13 residues in the CDR3. V shed 4 bases, J shed 2 bases, and the junction held 1 base outside the gene matches. Germline V gene data show CDR1 as MGHRA and CDR2 as YSYEKL. CDR3 loop: CASSRAGAYEQYF. The CDR3 DNA is TGCGCCAGCAGCCGAGCGGGGGCCTACGAGCAGTACTTC.

The chain combines TRBV12-3 or TRBV12-4 with TRBJ1-2; tentative D call: TRBD1 (6 bases). The CDR3 loop spans 13 amino acids. V was trimmed by 6 bases and J by 2 bases, leaving 10 bases between them. CDR3 nucleotides: TGTGCCAGCAGCCCGACAGGAAACTATGGCTACACCTTC. This sequence encodes CASSPTGNYGYTF.

Of note for this clone: One end of the junction fails to match germline, which may point to a read error. CDR3 coding DNA: TGTGCCAGCAGTTTAGGGGCAGGGCAACCAGATACGCAGTATTTT. Protein sequence: CASSLGAGQPDTQYF. The chain is built from TRBV7-9 and TRBJ2-3; maybe TRBD1 (5 bases). This CDR3 region has 15 residues. Germline values: CDR1 SEHNR, CDR2 FQNEAQ (reference sequence). Using reference TRBV7-9 and TRBJ2-3 for the parts outside the CDR3, the full variable domain is DTGVSQNPRHKITKRGQNVTFRCDPISEHNRLYWYRQTLGQGPEFLTYFQNEAQLEKSRLLSDRFSAERPKGSFSTLEIQRTEQGDSAMYLCASSLGAGQPDTQYFGPGTRLTVL.

The chain uses TRBV12-3 or TRBV12-4 and TRBJ1-2; no definite D call. The CDR3 runs to 13 residues. Trimming removed 6 bases from V and 8 bases from J, with 16 bases in between. DNA of the CDR3: TGTGCCAGCAGCCAGGTCCTAACTTGGGGCTACACCTTC. It encodes CASSQVLTWGYTF.

This clone was picked up one time. The rearrangement uses TRBV19 and TRBJ1-5; 7 positions match TRBD1. V lost 5 bases, J lost 0 bases, and 10 bases stayed unmatched. Germline values: CDR1 LNHDA, CDR2 SQIVND (reference sequence). This CDR3 region has 17 residues. CDR3 in DNA: TGTGCCAGTAGTGCTGCTTGGACAGGTCGTAGCAATCAGCCCCAGCATTTT. Translated: CASSAAWTGRSNQPQHF.

The sample holds one count of this clone. The rearrangement joins TRBV19 to TRBJ1-2, with 7 bases matching TRBD1. The CDR3 has 18 residues. The J segment lost 5 bases and the V segment lost 3 bases, leaving 18 bases of the junction unmatched. Germline V gene sequence: CDR1 LNHDA, CDR2 SQIVND (reference sequence). CDR3 sequence reads: CASSIAPPTGTGSYGYTF. For the CDR3, the DNA is TGTGCCAGTAGTATTGCCCCTCCGACAGGGACGGGATCTTATGGCTACACCTTC.

The chain links TRBV14 to TRBJ1-4; no firm D call. In germline, CDR1 is SGHDN, CDR2 FVKESK. The CDR3 contains 15 residues. Trimming stripped 4 bases from V and 0 bases from J, with 9 bases between. DNA of the CDR3: TGTGCCAGCAGCCTTGGGCTGTCAACTAATGAAAAACTGTTTTTT. Translated, it gives CASSLGLSTNEKLFF.

The genes are TRBV19 and TRBJ1-1; 11 bases are shared with TRBD1. V was clipped by 5 bases and J by 3 bases; unmatched bases: 11. Germline V lookup: CDR1 LNHDA, CDR2 SQIVND (reference sequence). This CDR3 contains 17 residues. CDR3 sequence: CASSPLWDRGGDTEAFF. The CDR3 DNA is TGTGCCAGTAGTCCCCTGTGGGACAGGGGGGGGGACACTGAAGCTTTCTTT.

The V gene is TRBV9, the J gene TRBJ1-5, with D possibly TRBD1 on 6 matching bases. V lost 0 bases, J lost 8 bases, and 24 bases lay in between. This CDR3 spans 18 amino acids. CDR1 and CDR2 from the germline V gene are SGDLS and YYNGEE. CDR3 sequence reads: CASSVVNRASEQSEPQHF. The CDR3 DNA reads TGTGCCAGCAGCGTAGTTAACAGGGCTTCGGAACAATCAGAGCCCCAGCATTTT.

The CDR3 DNA sequence: TGTGCCAGCAGTGAAGCGCTTGGGACAGGGAGCGGTCAGCCCCAGCATTTT. This sequence encodes CASSEALGTGSGQPQHF. The J gene is TRBJ1-5, the V gene TRBV2; 9 bases fit TRBD1. CDR1 SNHLY and CDR2 FYNNEI come from the germline V gene. This CDR3 is 17 amino acids long. V dropped 0 bases and J dropped 6; count of bases not matched to a gene: 9.